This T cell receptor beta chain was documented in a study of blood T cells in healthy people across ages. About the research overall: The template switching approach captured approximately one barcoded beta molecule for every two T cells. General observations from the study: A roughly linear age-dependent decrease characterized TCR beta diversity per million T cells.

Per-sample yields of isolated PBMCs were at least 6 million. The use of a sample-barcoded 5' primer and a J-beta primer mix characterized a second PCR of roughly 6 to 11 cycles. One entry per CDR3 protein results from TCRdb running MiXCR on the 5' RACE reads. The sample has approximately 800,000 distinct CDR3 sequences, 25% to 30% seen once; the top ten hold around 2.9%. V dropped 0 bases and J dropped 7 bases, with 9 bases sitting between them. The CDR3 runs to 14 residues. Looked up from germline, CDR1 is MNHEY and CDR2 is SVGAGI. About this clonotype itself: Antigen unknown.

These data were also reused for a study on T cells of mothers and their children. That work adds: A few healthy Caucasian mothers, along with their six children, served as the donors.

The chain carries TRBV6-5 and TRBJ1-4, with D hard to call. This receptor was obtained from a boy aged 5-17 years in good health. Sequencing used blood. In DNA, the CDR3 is TGTGCCAGCAGTTACTCAGGACTCTCTGAAAAACTGTTTTTT. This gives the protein CASSYSGLSEKLFF.